The 24 T cell receptor beta chains presented below share a single source sample, sequenced in a study of tissue T cells after allogeneic stem cell transplantation. Libraries were prepared by immunoSEQ multiplex PCR; TCRdb keeps only in-frame clonotypes and omits some of them. Among about 22,000 clones listed, around 70% were seen once. Source material: spleen. These receptors all come from a female BALB/c mouse in good health. Strain haplotype at MHC: H2-d.

On this clone: The gene names given are mouse names. The CDR3 end lies 1 residue beyond the end of the read and is filled in from the germline J gene. V gene TRBV14 combines with J gene TRBJ2-5; D ambiguous. The germline V and J ends were trimmed by 1 base and 4 bases, with 4 bases remaining between them. Germline-derived CDR1 and CDR2 are SGHDT and FRDEAV. This CDR3 has 12 residues. The part of the CDR3 DNA that was read is TGTGCCAGCAGTTTCGGAGAAGACACCCAGTAC. Amino acid sequence: CASSFGEDTQY. The full-length CDR3 reads as CASSFGEDTQYF.

On this clone: The genes are named according to mouse. The read gets to within 1 residue of the CDR3 end, and the germline J gene fills in the rest. The chain couples TRBV20 to TRBJ2-4, with a weak D call TRBD1 (6 bases). Trimming pared 0 bases from V and 0 bases from J, leaving 7 bases between. There are 14 residues in the CDR3. Germline CDR1 GFQATS, CDR2 STVNSAI. The part of the CDR3 DNA that was read is TGTGGTGCTAGGGAACAGGGAAGTCAAAACACCTTGTAC. Translation: CGAREQGSQNTLY. The CDR3 reads in full as CGAREQGSQNTLYF.

As concerns this clone: Gene and germline names: mouse. The sequenced fragment ends 1 residue before the CDR3 boundary, so the rest is inferred from the germline J gene. The V call is TRBV29, the J call TRBJ2-5; TRBD2 aligns across 10 bases. The CDR3 runs 15 residues. CDR1 MSHET and CDR2 SYDVDS come from the germline V gene. J lost 0 bases, V lost 4 bases, and 1 base had no gene match. Partial CDR3 DNA: TGTGCTAGCAGTTGGACTGGGGGTAACCAAGACACCCAGTAC. Its translation: CASSWTGGNQDTQY. From start to end, the CDR3 is CASSWTGGNQDTQYF.

A remark on this clone: Gene names refer to mouse genes. The sequence runs out 1 residue before the end of the CDR3; the remainder is reconstructed from the germline J gene. This sample includes further DNA sequences coding for the same CDR3. The V call is TRBV19, the J call TRBJ1-2; D remains unclear. CDR1 and CDR2 (germline): FNHDT, SITEND (reference sequence). The CDR3 runs 13 residues. Trimming left V 2 bases short and J 0 bases short, with 5 bases between. The CDR3 spells CASSITANSDYTF. The sequenced part of the CDR3 DNA is TGTGCCAGCAGTATTACAGCAAACTCCGACTACACC.

Of note for this clone: Mouse names are used for the genes. The read stops 1 residue short of the end of the CDR3; the missing end is completed from the germline J gene. V usage is TRBV17 and J usage is TRBJ2-2; 7 bases agree with TRBD2. With 3 bases clipped from V and 0 bases from J, the junction kept 1 base outside the gene matches. The CDR3 is 15 residues long. The germline V gene encodes CDR1 MNHDT and CDR2 YYDKIL. CDR3 DNA, as far as it was read: TGTGCTAGCAGTAGTGGGGGGTCAAACACCGGGCAGCTCTAC. This codes for CASSSGGSNTGQLY. The whole CDR3 protein is CASSSGGSNTGQLYF.

In its sample, this clone was seen once. Here the gene names and germline are mouse. The CDR3 end lies 1 residue beyond the end of the read and is filled in from the germline J gene. This chain connects TRBV13-3 to TRBJ2-4; D gene unclear. In germline, CDR1 is NNHDY, CDR2 SYVADS. Trimming left V 1 base short and J 2 bases short, with 5 bases between. CDR3 size: 13 residues. CDR3 DNA (partial): TGTGCCAGCAGTGATAGCTTTCAAAACACCTTGTAC. Residues: CASSDSFQNTLY. The full CDR3 sequence reads CASSDSFQNTLYF.

A note on this clone: Gene labels here are mouse ones. The read halts 1 residue ahead of the CDR3 end, with the missing end drawn from the germline J gene. The chain joins TRBV2 to TRBJ2-3; 11 bases map to TRBD2. Germline-derived CDR1 and CDR2 are LGHNA and YSYQKL. The CDR3 sequence is 18 residues long. The J segment lost 3 bases and the V segment lost 0 bases, leaving 8 bases of the junction unmatched. CDR3 DNA (partial): TGTGCCAGCAGCCAAGAGGGAAACTGGGGGGGCGCGGCAGAAACGCTGTAT. Encoded protein: CASSQEGNWGGAAETLY. The whole CDR3 protein is CASSQEGNWGGAAETLYF.

On this clone itself: Mouse germline and gene names are used. The CDR3: CASSLTGGGAETLYF. CDR3 DNA, as far as it was read: TGTGCCAGCAGCCTTACAGGGGGCGGTGCAGAAACGCTGTAT. This chain uses TRBV5 with TRBJ2-3; 9 nucleotides line up with TRBD1. Coverage ceases 1 residue before the CDR3 finishes, and the germline J gene fills in the end. From germline, CDR1 is LGHNA and CDR2 YNLKQL (reference sequence). V dropped 4 bases and J dropped 1; count of bases not matched to a gene: 3. This CDR3 spans 15 amino acids.

Notes on this clone: Gene names are the mouse ones. The read terminates 1 residue before the CDR3 end, so the remaining end is supplied by the germline J gene. The rearrangement links TRBV13-1 to TRBJ2-5; D is unclear. Trimming stripped 1 base from V and 5 bases from J, with 5 bases between. The CDR3 is 12 amino acids. The germline gives CDR1 NSHNY, CDR2 SYGAGN. Here the CDR3 reads CASSDRRDTQYF. CDR3 bases read: TGTGCCAGCAGTGATCGGAGAGACACCCAGTAC.

Remarks on this clone: All gene names here are mouse names. The missing CDR3 end, 1 residue past where the read stops, is filled in from the germline J gene. The chain carries TRBV19 and TRBJ1-4, with TRBD1 as a possible D gene (5 bases). This CDR3 comprises 14 residues. Germline assignment: CDR1 FNHDT and CDR2 SITEND (reference sequence). The V end lost 0 bases, the J end lost 7 bases, and 10 bases lay between the germline ends. CDR3 region: CASSIAAGPERLFF. The CDR3 DNA, read in part, is TGTGCCAGCAGTATAGCGGCAGGGCCCGAAAGATTATTT.

This clone was detected once. Gene and germline names: mouse. The read is 1 residue too short to cover the CDR3 end, so that end is filled in from the germline J gene. The chain has TRBV19 and TRBJ1-1, with 9 bases identical to TRBD1. The germline gives CDR1 FNHDT, CDR2 SITEND (reference sequence). The CDR3 sequence is 15 residues long. The V and J ends lost 3 bases and 3 bases, in that order; junction bases with no gene match: 6. CDR3 bases read: TGTGCCAGCAGTACCCCGACAGGGGGGGACACAGAAGTCTTC. The encoded protein is CASSTPTGGDTEVF. The entire CDR3 protein is CASSTPTGGDTEVFF.

Details on this clone: Mouse gene names apply. Coverage ceases 1 residue before the CDR3 finishes, and the germline J gene fills in the end. The J gene is TRBJ2-7, the V gene TRBV31; TRBD2 is a possible D gene (5 bases). Germline V gene lookup returns CDR1 GKSSPN and CDR2 SITVG. Trimming left V 4 bases short and J 0 bases short, with 10 bases between. The CDR3 covers 13 residues. Here the CDR3 reads CAWKWGSSYEQYF. The sequenced CDR3 bases are TGTGCCTGGAAATGGGGTTCCTCCTATGAACAGTAC.

This clone came up once. Here the gene names and germline are mouse. Coverage ceases 1 residue before the CDR3 finishes, and the germline J gene fills in the end. The chain couples TRBV2 to TRBJ2-5; D is ambiguous. V was shortened by 0 bases and J by 3 bases, with 7 bases between the two germline ends. The CDR3 extends over 14 amino acids. Germline V CDR1 and CDR2: LGHNA, YSYQKL. CDR3 DNA (partial): TGTGCCAGCAGCCAAGAATTACTGCAAGACACCCAGTAC. Protein sequence: CASSQELLQDTQY. The full CDR3 protein is CASSQELLQDTQYF.

About this clone itself: Mouse names are used for the genes. The read ends 1 residue shy of where the CDR3 ends; the end is completed using the germline J gene. The chain is built from TRBV5 and TRBJ2-7; possible D gene TRBD1, 6 bases. The V and J ends lost 5 bases and 2 bases respectively, with 10 bases between them. Looked up from germline, CDR1 is LGHNA and CDR2 is YNLKQL (reference sequence). The CDR3 covers 13 residues. Incomplete CDR3 DNA: TGTGCCAGCAGCGGGGACAAAACCTATGAACAGTAC. Translating gives CASSGDKTYEQY. The CDR3 reads in full as CASSGDKTYEQYF.

With regard to this clone: Each gene name is a mouse one. From the germline J gene comes the end of the CDR3, since the read stops 1 residue before it. V gene TRBV3 combines with J gene TRBJ1-5; D may be TRBD1 (6 bases). The CDR3 is 15 amino acids. The germline V gene has CDR1 SNHLY and CDR2 FYNGKV (reference sequence). Trimming pared 4 bases from V and 0 bases from J, leaving 10 bases between. This CDR3 reads CASSYRTDNNQAPLF. Partial CDR3 DNA: TGTGCCAGCAGCTACCGGACAGATAACAACCAGGCTCCGCTT.

As concerns this clone: The gene names here belong to mouse. The read ends 1 residue early relative to the CDR3; the germline J gene fills the gap. This rearrangement joins TRBV13-1 to TRBJ2-3; TRBD1 aligns across 8 bases. V lost 6 bases to trimming and J lost 7 bases; unmatched junction nucleotides: 4. CDR1 and CDR2 (germline): NSHNY, SYGAGN. This CDR3 is built from 12 residues. The covered CDR3 bases are TGTGCCAGCACGCAGGGGGCAAAAACGCTGTAT. Translating it yields CASTQGAKTLY. The CDR3, in full, reads CASTQGAKTLYF.

Note on this clone: Mouse gene names apply. The CDR3 DNA, read in part, is TGTGCCAGCAGCCAAGATTTGGGGGAGGAACAGTAC. Its protein product is CASSQDLGEEQY. The full CDR3 protein is CASSQDLGEEQYF. The chain combines TRBV5 with TRBJ2-7; D perhaps matches TRBD2 (6 bases). The read stops 1 residue short of the end of the CDR3; the missing end is completed from the germline J gene. CDR1 LGHNA and CDR2 YNLKQL come from the germline V gene (reference sequence). The CDR3 runs to 13 residues. V lost 0 bases to trimming and J lost 7 bases, with 10 bases between them.

This clone came up a few times. The genes are named according to mouse. Read coverage stops 1 residue before the CDR3 terminus; the germline J gene supplies the remainder. The chain uses TRBV29 and TRBJ2-7; perhaps TRBD2 as D (6 bases). V dropped 6 bases and J dropped 0 bases, with 12 bases sitting between them. The CDR3 spans 14 residues. Germline V gene sequence: CDR1 MSHET, CDR2 SYDVDS. The CDR3 region is CASRPGLSSYEQYF. CDR3 bases read: TGTGCTAGCAGGCCGGGACTCAGCTCCTATGAACAGTAC.

Remarks on this clone: Each gene name is a mouse one. The read is 1 residue too short to cover the CDR3 end, so that end is filled in from the germline J gene. The genes are TRBV17 and TRBJ2-1; possibly TRBD2 for D (6 bases). The CDR3 is made up of 16 amino acids. Trimming cost V 0 bases and J 3 bases, with 12 bases left between them. Germline V gene lookup returns CDR1 MNHDT and CDR2 YYDKIL. The CDR3 protein is CASSRDRTGFYAEQFF. The sequenced CDR3 bases are TGTGCTAGCAGTAGAGATAGAACTGGGTTCTATGCTGAGCAGTTC.

On this clone itself: The junction differs from germline at one of its ends, possibly a read error. Mouse names are used for the genes. The read is 1 residue too short to cover the CDR3 end, so that end is filled in from the germline J gene. V usage is TRBV13-2 and J usage is TRBJ2-7; the match to TRBD2 covers 7 bases. Germline V gives CDR1 NNHNN, CDR2 SYGAGS (reference sequence). The CDR3 has 12 amino acids. The part of the CDR3 DNA that was read is TGTGCCAGCAGTGATGCTGGGGGAGAACAGTAC. Encoded protein: CASSDAGGEQY. The full CDR3 sequence reads CASSDAGGEQYF.

Note on this clone: Mouse germline and gene names are used. CDR3 region: CGAREGLGGSPYEQYF. The CDR3 DNA, read in part, is TGTGGTGCTAGGGAAGGGCTCGGGGGAAGCCCCTATGAACAGTAC. The rearrangement joins TRBV20 to TRBJ2-7; D tentatively reads TRBD1 or TRBD2 (5 bases each). The read gets to within 1 residue of the CDR3 end, and the germline J gene fills in the rest. Germline CDR1 reads GFQATS; CDR2 reads STVNSAI. The CDR3 runs 16 residues. The V gene lost 0 bases and the J gene lost 2 bases, with 17 bases spanning the gap.

About this clone: Gene names are the mouse ones. The read stops 1 residue short of the end of the CDR3; the missing end is completed from the germline J gene. This chain links TRBV13-3 with TRBJ1-1, with 7 nucleotides matching TRBD1. V trimming: 3 bases; J trimming: 6 bases; junction bases outside the gene matches: 5. Germline V gene sequence: CDR1 NNHDY, CDR2 SYVADS. The CDR3 has 13 amino acids. The CDR3 DNA, read in part, is TGTGCCAGCAGTGGAGCCGGGACAGCAGAAGTCTTC. Its translation is CASSGAGTAEVF. The complete CDR3 reads CASSGAGTAEVFF.

Of note for this clone: Gene names are the mouse ones. The CDR3 DNA, read in part, is TGTGCCAGCAGCCAAGAGGGACAGGGTGGAAATACGCTCTAT. This codes for CASSQEGQGGNTLY. The full CDR3 sequence reads CASSQEGQGGNTLYF. The chain couples TRBV5 to TRBJ1-3; 9 bases line up with TRBD1. The CDR3 extends 1 residue past the end of the read, so its final part is completed from the germline J gene. The trim removed 0 bases at V and 3 bases at J, leaving 0 bases unmatched. The CDR3 loop spans 15 amino acids. CDR1 LGHNA and CDR2 YNLKQL come from the germline V gene (reference sequence).

As regards this clone: Gene labels here are mouse ones. Read data end 1 residue before the CDR3 end; the end is taken from the germline J gene. The genes are TRBV2 and TRBJ1-2; TRBD1 is a possible D gene (5 bases). The germline gives CDR1 LGHNA, CDR2 YSYQKL. This CDR3 comprises 14 residues. The V end lost 0 bases, the J end lost 4 bases, and 9 bases lay between the germline ends. CDR3 region: CASSQDRRGSDYTF. CDR3 DNA, as far as it was read: TGTGCCAGCAGCCAAGATCGGAGGGGCTCCGACTACACC.